What follows are 23 T cell receptor beta chains derived from one specimen sequenced in a study of human thymus T cells. TCRdb's table, derived via immunoSEQ multiplex PCR, lists solely in-frame clones and lacks some. Of tens of thousands of clones detected, 90% to 95% appear once; the ten largest clones hold under 7%. The sequenced material came from blood. Receptor source: a boy less than two years old with a congenital heart defect but otherwise immunologically healthy.

This chain uses TRBV13 with TRBJ2-3; D may be TRBD2 (7 bases). This CDR3 contains 14 residues. Trimming took off 8 bases at V and 6 bases at J, with 18 bases between the two ends. From germline, CDR1 is PRHDT and CDR2 FYEKMQ (reference sequence). The CDR3 protein is CASALGGGRDTQYF. CDR3 in DNA: TGTGCCAGCGCGTTAGGGGGGGGCAGGGATACGCAGTATTTT.

V and J are TRBV30 and TRBJ1-1, with TRBD1 identical over 9 bases. The CDR3 contains 15 residues. Germline loops: CDR1 GTSNPN, CDR2 SVGIG (reference sequence). V shed 5 bases, J shed 0 bases, and the junction held 7 bases outside the gene matches. The CDR3 nucleotides read TGTGCCTGGGTAACAGGGGGCTCGGTGAACACTGAAGCTTTCTTT. It encodes CAWVTGGSVNTEAFF.

CDR3 residues: CASSRTGIGSYEQYF. The CDR3 DNA reads TGTGCCAGCAGTAGAACAGGGATAGGCTCCTACGAGCAGTACTTC. This chain joins TRBV7-2 and TRBJ2-7, with D perhaps TRBD1 (6 bases). CDR3 length: 15 residues. The germline V gene encodes CDR1 SGHTA and CDR2 FQGNSA. Trimming took off 6 bases at V and 0 bases at J, with 15 bases between the two ends.

This chain links TRBV5-3 with TRBJ2-6; no firm D call. TRBV5-3 is flagged as an ORF with uncertain function. V lost 1 base and J lost 5, with 7 bases in between. The CDR3 length is 14 residues. The CDR3 nucleotides read TGTGCCAGAAGCTTGCCCCTCTGGGCCAACGTCCTGACTTTC. Translation: CARSLPLWANVLTF.

The genes are TRBV5-8 and TRBJ2-5; 9 bases fit TRBD1. The junction had 7 bases not matched to a gene; V was cut back by 4 bases and J by 3 bases. The germline gives CDR1 SGHTS, CDR2 YDEGEE. This CDR3 comprises 15 residues. CDR3 region: CASSRWGDREETQYF. The CDR3 coding sequence is TGTGCCAGCAGCCGATGGGGGGACAGGGAAGAGACCCAGTACTTC.

This rearrangement joins TRBV5-5 to TRBJ2-7; 13 bases line up with TRBD2. The V and J ends lost 0 bases and 1 base, in that order; junction bases with no gene match: 4. The CDR3 runs to 17 residues. CDR1 SGHKS and CDR2 YYEKEE come from the germline V gene (reference sequence). CDR3 sequence reads: CASSLGLAGGWSYEQYF. CDR3 coding DNA: TGTGCCAGCAGCTTGGGACTAGCGGGAGGATGGTCCTACGAGCAGTACTTC.

The chain is built from TRBV7-2 and TRBJ2-7, with unresolved D. The CDR3 is 12 amino acids. CDR1 and CDR2 from the germline V gene are SGHTA and FQGNSA. The V and J ends lost 1 base and 5 bases respectively, with 6 bases between them. The CDR3: CASSLDIHEQYF. CDR3 in DNA: TGTGCCAGCAGCTTAGATATCCACGAGCAGTACTTC.

The V gene is TRBV5-1, the J gene TRBJ1-2; 11 bases are a match to TRBD1. Germline V CDR1 and CDR2: SGHRS, YFSETQ. The CDR3 covers 15 residues. J lost 4 bases, V lost 3 bases, and 5 bases had no gene match. CDR3 bases: TGCGCCAGCAGCTGGGGACAGGGGGAAGCCTATGGCTACACCTTC. Translation: CASSWGQGEAYGYTF.

The V and J genes are TRBV29-1 and TRBJ1-1; D unclear. Germline V gives CDR1 SQVTM, CDR2 ANQGSEA. The CDR3 extends over 12 amino acids. V was cut by 4 bases and J by 2 bases, with 8 bases left in between. The CDR3 region is CSVGRVNTEAFF. The CDR3 nucleotides are TGCAGCGTTGGTAGGGTCAACACTGAAGCTTTCTTT.

V and J are TRBV5-1 and TRBJ2-5, with D maybe TRBD1 (6 bases). The germline V and J ends were trimmed by 6 bases and 7 bases, with 22 bases remaining between them. Germline-derived CDR1 and CDR2 are SGHRS and YFSETQ. The CDR3 contains 15 residues. The CDR3 is CASTSGQRNLGTQYF. The CDR3 nucleotides are TGCGCCAGCACCTCCGGACAGCGTAATTTAGGGACCCAGTACTTC.

This chain joins TRBV5-1 and TRBJ2-7, with 10 bases matching TRBD2. Trimming took 3 bases from V and 0 from J; bases not matched to a gene: 9. The length of the CDR3 is 17 residues. Germline CDR1 and CDR2: SGHRS and YFSETQ. The CDR3 bases are TGCGCCAGCAGCTCTCCCCAGGGACTAGCGCGCTCCTACGAGCAGTACTTC. This encodes CASSSPQGLARSYEQYF.

This clone was detected only once. This chain joins TRBV5-1 and TRBJ1-1, with a tentative D call TRBD1 (6 bases). V was cut by 1 base and J by 1 base, with 11 bases left in between. Germline-derived CDR1 and CDR2 are SGHRS and YFSETQ. CDR3 length: 15 residues. The CDR3 DNA follows: TGCGCCAGCAGCTTGAATTGGGGGGCGAACACTGAAGCTTTCTTT. It is translated as CASSLNWGANTEAFF. Supplemented by reference TRBV5-1 and TRBJ1-1, the full variable domain reads KAGVTQTPRYLIKTRGQQVTLSCSPISGHRSVSWYQQTPGQGLQFLFEYFSETQRNKGNFPGRFSGRQFSNSRSEMNVSTLELGDSALYLCASSLNWGANTEAFFGQGTRLTVV.

This clone was observed a few times. The J gene is TRBJ1-1, the V gene TRBV6-6, with 7 bases lining up with TRBD1. The V and J ends lost 6 bases and 8 bases, in that order; junction bases with no gene match: 9. The CDR3 totals 13 residues. Germline CDR1 is MNHNY and CDR2 is SVGAGI (reference sequence). CDR3 in amino acids: CASSLATRGEAFF. CDR3 in DNA: TGTGCCAGCAGCCTCGCTACCAGGGGGGAAGCTTTCTTT.

The genes are TRBV4-3 and TRBJ2-2, with D hard to call. The CDR3 length is 15 residues. Germline-derived CDR1 and CDR2 are LGHNA and YSLEER. The ends were cut back, 1 base at V and 3 bases at J, with 9 bases in the middle. The CDR3 nucleotides read TGCGCCAGCAGCCAAGGGAGCACCTACACCGGGGAGCTGTTTTTT. Residues: CASSQGSTYTGELFF.

The chain links TRBV20-1 to TRBJ2-7; D ambiguous. This CDR3 is built from 11 residues. CDR1 is DFQATT and CDR2 is SNEGSKA in the germline V gene (reference sequence). V was cut by 7 bases and J by 2 bases, with 9 bases left in between. The CDR3 region has the DNA TGCAGTGGGACGACGGCCTACGAGCAGTACTTC. Its translation is CSGTTAYEQYF.

V and J are TRBV6-5 and TRBJ1-2; a weak D match, TRBD1 (5 bases). Germline V gene sequence: CDR1 MNHEY, CDR2 SVGAGI. Trimming removed 4 bases from V and 2 bases from J, with 11 bases in between. This CDR3 comprises 14 residues. CDR3 coding DNA: TGTGCCAGCAGTTTTATCCGGGACAACTATGGCTACACCTTC. Encoded protein: CASSFIRDNYGYTF.

The rearrangement uses TRBV14 and TRBJ1-4; maybe TRBD1 (6 bases). CDR1 and CDR2 (germline): SGHDN, FVKESK. V was clipped by 3 bases and J by 9 bases, with 8 bases between them. This CDR3 is 12 amino acids long. DNA of the CDR3: TGTGCCAGCAGCCACACAGGGCAAAAACTGTTTTTT. Translation gives CASSHTGQKLFF.

The chain links TRBV7-9 to TRBJ2-1; 8 positions match TRBD2. Trimming removed 4 bases from V and 9 bases from J; junction bases left unmatched: 8. The V gene's germline CDR1 is SEHNR and CDR2 FQNEAQ (reference sequence). The CDR3 is made up of 14 amino acids. The CDR3 is CASSWSLAGGEQFF. DNA for the CDR3: TGTGCCAGCAGCTGGTCTCTAGCGGGCGGTGAGCAGTTCTTC.

The CDR3 loop reads CASSPGELRNTEAFF. As DNA, the CDR3 is TGTGCCAGCAGCCCCGGGGAGTTACGGAACACTGAAGCTTTCTTT. The V gene is TRBV5-4, the J gene TRBJ1-1; no clear D gene. The CDR3 has 15 residues. CDR1 SGHNT and CDR2 YYREEE come from the germline V gene (reference sequence). Trimming stripped 4 bases from V and 1 base from J, with 14 bases between.

The CDR3 nucleotides read TGTGCCAGCTCACCATCATGGGGGGGGCAGGAGACCCAGTACTTC. It specifies CASSPSWGGQETQYF. V usage is TRBV18 and J usage is TRBJ2-5; possible D gene TRBD2, 7 bases. Trimming stripped 2 bases from V and 5 bases from J, with 15 bases between. Germline CDR1 and CDR2: KGHSH and LQKENI. CDR3 length: 15 residues.

This sequence joins TRBV7-9 and TRBJ2-7; no clear D gene. The V and J ends lost 7 bases and 5 bases respectively, with 15 bases between them. The CDR3 is made up of 13 amino acids. The V gene's germline CDR1 is SEHNR and CDR2 FQNEAQ (reference sequence). The CDR3 is CASTQGPGHEQYF. The CDR3 DNA reads TGTGCCAGCACCCAAGGACCCGGGCACGAGCAGTACTTC.

The chain combines TRBV19 with TRBJ1-2; D is perhaps TRBD1 (5 bases). Deletions cut 3 bases from V and 4 bases from J, with 18 bases between. The germline CDR1 and CDR2 sequences are LNHDA and SQIVND (reference sequence). The CDR3 loop spans 16 amino acids. CDR3 in DNA: TGTGCCAGTAGTATCTTACTGTTCGGGACGGGCTATGGCTACACCTTC. The encoded protein is CASSILLFGTGYGYTF. Looking up the rest from reference TRBV19 and TRBJ1-2 gives the full variable domain: DGGITQSPKYLFRKEGQNVTLSCEQNLNHDAMYWYRQDPGQGLRLIYYSQIVNDFQKGDIAEGYSVSREKKESFPLTVTSAQKNPTAFYLCASSILLFGTGYGYTFGSGTRLTVV.

DNA of the CDR3: TGTGCCAGCACGGAGGGCCCAAGCTACGAGCAGTACTTC. Translation gives CASTEGPSYEQYF. The chain combines TRBV7-9 with TRBJ2-7; D might be TRBD2 (6 bases). V lost 7 bases and J 3 bases, leaving 13 bases between the germline ends. Germline loops: CDR1 SEHNR, CDR2 FQNEAQ (reference sequence). The CDR3 length is 13 residues.